This TCR beta chain appears in the sequencing data of a study of shared clonotypes between healthy human individuals. Only CD45RO-negative cells positively selected for CCR7 counted as naive CD8 cells, so terminally differentiated effector memory CD45RA+ cells were excluded. Deep level was the assay's run setting. The repertoire was sequenced with immunoSEQ multiplex PCR; TCRdb's copy has only in-frame clones and lacks some. The profile shows about 600,000 clones, 98% of them singletons. Points on this clone: Its antigen is not known.

The V end lost 6 bases, the J end lost 8 bases, and 10 bases lay between the germline ends. The CDR3 is 12 residues long. Per germline, CDR1 SGHAT and CDR2 FQNNGV. Study results and limitations: Investigators collected only blood, and repertoires in tissues likely differ. Although depth was large, rarefaction showed that sequencing of the sorted subsets was incomplete. A reduction in generation probabilities was seen for non-shared clonotypes relative to those shared by all four donors.

This receptor was taken from a man younger than 40 in good health. Sample: naive CD8+ T cells sorted from blood. This chain links TRBV11-2 with TRBJ2-2, with D possibly TRBD1 on 5 matching bases. The CDR3 here is CASRLRVGELFF. CDR3 DNA: TGTGCCAGCAGACTCAGGGTGGGGGAGCTGTTTTTT.